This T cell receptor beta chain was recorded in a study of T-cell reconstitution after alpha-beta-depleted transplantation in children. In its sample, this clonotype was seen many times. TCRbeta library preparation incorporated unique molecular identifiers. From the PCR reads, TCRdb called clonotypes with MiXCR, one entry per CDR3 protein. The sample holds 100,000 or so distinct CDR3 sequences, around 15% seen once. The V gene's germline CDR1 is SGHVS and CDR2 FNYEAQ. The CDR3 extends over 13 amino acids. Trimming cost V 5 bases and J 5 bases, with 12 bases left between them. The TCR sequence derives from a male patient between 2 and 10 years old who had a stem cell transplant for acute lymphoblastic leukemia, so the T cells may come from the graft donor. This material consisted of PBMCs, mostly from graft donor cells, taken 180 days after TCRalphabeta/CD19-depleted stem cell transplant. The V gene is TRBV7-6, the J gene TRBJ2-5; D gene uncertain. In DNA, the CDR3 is TGTGCCAGCAGCCAGAGGAGCAGGGAGACCCAGTACTTC. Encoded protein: CASSQRSRETQYF. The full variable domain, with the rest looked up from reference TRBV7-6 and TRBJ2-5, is GAGVSQSPRYKVTKRGQDVALRCDPISGHVSLYWYRQALGQGPEFLTYFNYEAQQDKSGLPNDRFSAERPEGSISTLTIQRTEQRDSAMYRCASSQRSRETQYFGPGTRLLVL.